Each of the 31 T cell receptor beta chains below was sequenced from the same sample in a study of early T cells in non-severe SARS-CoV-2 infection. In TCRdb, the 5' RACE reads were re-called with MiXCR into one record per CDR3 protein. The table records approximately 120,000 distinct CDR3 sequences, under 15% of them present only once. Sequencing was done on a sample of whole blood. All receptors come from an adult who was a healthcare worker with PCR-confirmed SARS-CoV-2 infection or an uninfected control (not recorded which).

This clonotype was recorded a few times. CDR3 residues: CASSLDAQPQHF. CDR3 coding DNA: TGTGCCAGCAGCTTGGATGCTCAGCCCCAGCATTTT. This chain links TRBV7-9 with TRBJ1-5; D uncertain. CDR1 SEHNR and CDR2 FQNEAQ come from the germline V gene (reference sequence). V dropped 3 bases and J dropped 6 bases, with 6 bases sitting between them. This CDR3 has 12 residues.

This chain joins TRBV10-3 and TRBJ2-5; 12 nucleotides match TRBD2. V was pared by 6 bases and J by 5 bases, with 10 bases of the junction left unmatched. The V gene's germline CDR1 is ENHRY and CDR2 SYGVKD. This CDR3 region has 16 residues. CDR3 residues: CAISEGGTSGPETQYF. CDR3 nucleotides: TGTGCCATCAGCGAAGGGGGGACTAGCGGGCCGGAGACCCAGTACTTC.

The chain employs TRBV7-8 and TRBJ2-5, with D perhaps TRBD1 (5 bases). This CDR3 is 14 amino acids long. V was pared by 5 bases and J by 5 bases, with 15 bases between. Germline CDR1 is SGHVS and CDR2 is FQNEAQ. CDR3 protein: CASSQGRAVETQYF. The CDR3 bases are TGTGCCAGCAGCCAAGGCAGGGCCGTTGAGACCCAGTACTTC.

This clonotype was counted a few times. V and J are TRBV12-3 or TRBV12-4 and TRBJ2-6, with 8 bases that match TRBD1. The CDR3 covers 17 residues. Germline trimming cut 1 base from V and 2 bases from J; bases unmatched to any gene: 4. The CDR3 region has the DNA TGTGCCAGCAGTTTAGGACAGGGGTCGGCTGGGGCCAACGTCCTGACTTTC. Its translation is CASSLGQGSAGANVLTF.

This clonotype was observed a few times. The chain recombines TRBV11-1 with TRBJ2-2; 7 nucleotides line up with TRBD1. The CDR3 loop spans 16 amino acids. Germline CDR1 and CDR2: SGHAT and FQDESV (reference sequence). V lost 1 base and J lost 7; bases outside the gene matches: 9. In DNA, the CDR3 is TGTGCCAGCAGCTTAGACGGGACAGATCTAGTCGGGGAGCTGTTTTTT. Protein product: CASSLDGTDLVGELFF.

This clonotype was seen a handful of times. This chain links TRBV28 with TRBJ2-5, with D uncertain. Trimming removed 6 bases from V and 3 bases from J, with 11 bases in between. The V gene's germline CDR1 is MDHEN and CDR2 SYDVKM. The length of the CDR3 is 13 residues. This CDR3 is CASRFAAKETQYF. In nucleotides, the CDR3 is TGTGCCAGCAGGTTTGCGGCAAAAGAGACCCAGTACTTC.

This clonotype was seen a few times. The CDR3 nucleotides are TGTGCCAGCAGTGACAGGACCCAACACACCGGGGAGCTGTTTTTT. Its translation is CASSDRTQHTGELFF. The chain joins TRBV6-1 to TRBJ2-2; D remains ambiguous. Germline lookup yields CDR1 MNHNS and CDR2 SASEGT. Between the trimmed V and J ends, which lost 3 bases and 3 bases, there was a span of 11 bases. CDR3 length: 15 residues.

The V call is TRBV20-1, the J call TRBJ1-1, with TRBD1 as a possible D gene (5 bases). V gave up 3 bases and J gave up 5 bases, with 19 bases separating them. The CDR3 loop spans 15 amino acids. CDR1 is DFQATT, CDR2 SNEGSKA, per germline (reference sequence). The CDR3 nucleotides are TGCAGTGCTAGCGTCCCGGGACCCCTTTCGACTGAAGCTTTCTTT. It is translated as CSASVPGPLSTEAFF.

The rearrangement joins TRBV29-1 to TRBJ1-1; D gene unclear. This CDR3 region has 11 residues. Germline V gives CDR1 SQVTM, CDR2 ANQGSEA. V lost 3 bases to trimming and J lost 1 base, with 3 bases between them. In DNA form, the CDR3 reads TGCAGCGTTGACAAGAACACTGAAGCTTTCTTT. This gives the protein CSVDKNTEAFF.

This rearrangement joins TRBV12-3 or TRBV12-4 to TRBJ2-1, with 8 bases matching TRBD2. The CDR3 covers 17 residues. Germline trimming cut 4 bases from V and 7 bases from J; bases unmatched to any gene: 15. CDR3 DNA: TGTGCCAGCAGTTCCGTCGGGGGGGCCTATAGGCGGAATGAGCAGTTCTTC. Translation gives CASSSVGGAYRRNEQFF.

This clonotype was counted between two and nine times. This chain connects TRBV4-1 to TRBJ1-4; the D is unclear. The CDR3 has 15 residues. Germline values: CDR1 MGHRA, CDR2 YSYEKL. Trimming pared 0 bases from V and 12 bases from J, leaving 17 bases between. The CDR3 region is CASSQEGAVPDELFF. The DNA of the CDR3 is TGCGCCAGCAGCCAAGAGGGAGCGGTGCCGGATGAACTGTTTTTT.

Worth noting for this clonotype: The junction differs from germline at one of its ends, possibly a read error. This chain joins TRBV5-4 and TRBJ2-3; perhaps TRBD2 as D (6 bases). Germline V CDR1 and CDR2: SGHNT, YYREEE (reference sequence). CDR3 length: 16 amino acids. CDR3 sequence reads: CASSLGPTTSTGTQYF. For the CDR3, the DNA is TGTGCCAGCAGCTTGGGACCGACAACTAGCACAGGTACGCAGTATTTT.

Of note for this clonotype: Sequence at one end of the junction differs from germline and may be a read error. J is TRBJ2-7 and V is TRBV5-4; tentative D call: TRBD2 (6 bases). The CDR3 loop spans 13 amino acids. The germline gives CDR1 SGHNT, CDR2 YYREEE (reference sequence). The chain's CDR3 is CANSPGGSGRDVF. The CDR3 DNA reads TGTGCCAACAGCCCAGGAGGGTCAGGACGGGATGTCTTC.

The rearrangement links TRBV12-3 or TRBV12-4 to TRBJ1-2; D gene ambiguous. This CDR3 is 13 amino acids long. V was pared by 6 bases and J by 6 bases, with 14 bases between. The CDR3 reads CASRAAGMHGYTF. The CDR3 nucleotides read TGTGCCAGCAGGGCAGCGGGGATGCATGGCTACACCTTC.

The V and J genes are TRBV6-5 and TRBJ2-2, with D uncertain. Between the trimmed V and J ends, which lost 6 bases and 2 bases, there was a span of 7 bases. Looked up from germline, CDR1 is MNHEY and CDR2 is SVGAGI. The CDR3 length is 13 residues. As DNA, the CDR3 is TGTGCCAGCAGGCGCGGAAACACCGGGGAGCTGTTTTTT. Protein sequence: CASRRGNTGELFF.

The CDR3 protein is CASSEGRLRNEQFF. The CDR3 bases are TGTGCCAGCAGTGAGGGGCGTCTTAGGAATGAGCAGTTCTTC. The rearrangement uses TRBV2 and TRBJ2-1; possible D gene TRBD1, 5 bases. The CDR3 totals 14 residues. From germline, CDR1 is SNHLY and CDR2 FYNNEI. V lost 3 bases and J lost 7, with 13 bases in between.

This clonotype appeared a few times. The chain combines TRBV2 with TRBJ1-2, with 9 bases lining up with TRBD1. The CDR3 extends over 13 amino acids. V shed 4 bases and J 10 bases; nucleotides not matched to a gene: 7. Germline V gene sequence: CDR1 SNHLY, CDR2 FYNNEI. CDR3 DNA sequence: TGTGCCAGCAGTGTCGAGGGACAGGGTGACTACACCTTC. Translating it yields CASSVEGQGDYTF.

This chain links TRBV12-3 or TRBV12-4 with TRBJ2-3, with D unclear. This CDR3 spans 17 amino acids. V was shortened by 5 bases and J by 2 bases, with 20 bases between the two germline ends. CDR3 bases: TGTGCCAGCAGTCTGCGCCGGACGGCGATCGTCACAGATACGCAGTATTTT. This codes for CASSLRRTAIVTDTQYF.

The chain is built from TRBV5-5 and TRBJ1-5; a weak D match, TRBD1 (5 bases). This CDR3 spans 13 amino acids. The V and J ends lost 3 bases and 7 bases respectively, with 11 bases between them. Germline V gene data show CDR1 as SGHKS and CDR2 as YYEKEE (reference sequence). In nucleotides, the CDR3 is TGTGCCAGCAGCTGGGGGGAGCGACAGCCCCAGCATTTT. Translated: CASSWGERQPQHF.

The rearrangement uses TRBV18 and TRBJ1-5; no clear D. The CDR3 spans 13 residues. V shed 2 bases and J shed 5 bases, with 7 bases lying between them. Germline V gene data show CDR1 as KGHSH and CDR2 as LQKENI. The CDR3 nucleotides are TGTGCCAGCTCACCAGCTGCCGATCAGCCCCAGCATTTT. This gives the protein CASSPAADQPQHF.

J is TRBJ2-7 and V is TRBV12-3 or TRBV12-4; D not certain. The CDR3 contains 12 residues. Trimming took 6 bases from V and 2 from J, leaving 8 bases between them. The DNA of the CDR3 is TGTGCCAGCAGCCCAGGCCCCTACGAGCAGTACTTC. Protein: CASSPGPYEQYF.

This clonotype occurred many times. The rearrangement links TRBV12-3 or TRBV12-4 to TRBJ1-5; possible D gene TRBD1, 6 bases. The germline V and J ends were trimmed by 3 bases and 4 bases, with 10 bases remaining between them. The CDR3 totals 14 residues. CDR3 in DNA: TGTGCCAGCAGTTTGGCAGGGGATAATCAGCCCCAGCATTTT. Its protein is CASSLAGDNQPQHF.

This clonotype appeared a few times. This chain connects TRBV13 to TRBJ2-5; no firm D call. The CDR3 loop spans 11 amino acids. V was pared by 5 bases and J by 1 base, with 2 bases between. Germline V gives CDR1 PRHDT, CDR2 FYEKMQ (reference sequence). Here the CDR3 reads CASSIQETQYF. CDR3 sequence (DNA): TGTGCCAGCAGCATCCAAGAGACCCAGTACTTC. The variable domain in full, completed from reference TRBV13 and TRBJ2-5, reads AAGVIQSPRHLIKEKRETATLKCYPIPRHDTVYWYQQGPGQDPQFLISFYEKMQSDKGSIPDRFSAQQFSDYHSELNMSSLELGDSALYFCASSIQETQYFGPGTRLLVL.

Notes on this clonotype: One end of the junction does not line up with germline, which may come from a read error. In nucleotides, the CDR3 is TGTGTCAGCAGCCCGTATTCCGCGGATACCCGAACCACGCGAGGCTACACCTTC. It specifies CVSSPYSADTRTTRGYTF. The chain has TRBV3-1 and TRBJ1-2; no definite D call. Germline V CDR1 and CDR2: LGHDT, YNNKEL (reference sequence). CDR3 length: 18 residues.

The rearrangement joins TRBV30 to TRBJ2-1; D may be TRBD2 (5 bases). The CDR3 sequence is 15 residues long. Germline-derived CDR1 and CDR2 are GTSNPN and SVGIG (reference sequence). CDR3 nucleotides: TGTGCTCTGGGTGAAAGTAGAGGGCCTAACAATGAGCAGTTCTTC. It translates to CALGESRGPNNEQFF.

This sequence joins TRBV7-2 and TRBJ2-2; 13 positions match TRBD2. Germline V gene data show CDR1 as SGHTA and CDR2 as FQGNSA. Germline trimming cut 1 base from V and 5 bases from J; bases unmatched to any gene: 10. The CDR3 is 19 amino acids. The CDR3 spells CASSLETSGGAGGTGELFF. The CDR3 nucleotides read TGTGCCAGCAGCTTAGAAACTAGCGGGGGGGCCGGAGGGACCGGGGAGCTGTTTTTT.

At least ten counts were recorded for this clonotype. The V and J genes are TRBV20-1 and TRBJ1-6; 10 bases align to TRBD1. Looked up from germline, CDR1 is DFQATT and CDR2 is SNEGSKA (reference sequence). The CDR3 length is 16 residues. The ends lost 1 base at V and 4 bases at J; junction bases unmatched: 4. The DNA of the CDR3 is TGCAGTGCTAGAGCGACAGGGGGCGTTTATAATTCACCCCTCCACTTT. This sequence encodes CSARATGGVYNSPLHF.

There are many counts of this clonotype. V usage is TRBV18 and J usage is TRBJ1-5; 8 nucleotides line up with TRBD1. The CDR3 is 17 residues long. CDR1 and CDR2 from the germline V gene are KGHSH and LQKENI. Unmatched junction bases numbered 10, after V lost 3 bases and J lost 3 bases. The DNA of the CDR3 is TGTGCCAGCTCACCGAATCTCAGGGGGCGAGACAATCAGCCCCAGCATTTT. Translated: CASSPNLRGRDNQPQHF.

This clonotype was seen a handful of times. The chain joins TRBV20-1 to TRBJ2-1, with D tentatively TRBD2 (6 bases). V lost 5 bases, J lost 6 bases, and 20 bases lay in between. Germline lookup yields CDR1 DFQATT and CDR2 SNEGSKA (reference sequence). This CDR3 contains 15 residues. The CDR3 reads CSARGTNLGGNEQFF. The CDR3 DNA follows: TGCAGTGCTCGAGGTACTAACCTGGGGGGCAATGAGCAGTTCTTC.

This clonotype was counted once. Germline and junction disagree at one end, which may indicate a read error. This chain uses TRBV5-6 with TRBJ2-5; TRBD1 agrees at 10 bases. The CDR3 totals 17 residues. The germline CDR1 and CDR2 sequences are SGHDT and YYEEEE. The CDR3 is CTSSLVASDRGQETQYF. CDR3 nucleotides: TGTACCAGCAGCTTGGTTGCGTCGGACAGGGGGCAAGAGACCCAGTACTTC.

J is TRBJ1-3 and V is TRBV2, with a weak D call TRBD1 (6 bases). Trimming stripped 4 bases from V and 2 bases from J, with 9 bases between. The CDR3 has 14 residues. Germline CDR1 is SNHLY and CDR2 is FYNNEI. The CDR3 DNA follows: TGTGCCAGCAGTGGGGGGGCTCCTGGAAACACCATATATTTT. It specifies CASSGGAPGNTIYF.